These 25 T cell receptor beta chains originate from one sample sequenced in a study of T cells in Graves' hyperthyroidism and ophthalmopathy. There were TCR beta CDR3 regions amplified from RNA transcripts. Using the HTBI primer set, a first-round RT-PCR was run on the TCR CDR3. TCRdb re-analysed the multiplex PCR reads in MiXCR, keeping a single row per CDR3 protein. The sample has about 270,000 distinct CDR3 sequences, over 20% seen once. The sequenced sample consisted of blood. These receptors were taken from a woman in her forties with Graves' ophthalmopathy.

This clonotype has at least ten counts. The chain has TRBV20-1 and TRBJ2-7, with TRBD1 as a possible D gene (5 bases). Trimming shortened V by 0 bases and J by 2 bases, and 17 bases separated the two germline ends. The CDR3 contains 16 residues. CDR1 and CDR2 (germline): DFQATT, SNEGSKA (reference sequence). The CDR3 here is CSARDFWGGSTYEQYF. In nucleotides, the CDR3 is TGCAGTGCTAGAGATTTTTGGGGCGGCAGCACCTACGAGCAGTACTTC.

This clonotype was seen many times. The chain combines TRBV28 with TRBJ2-2; 8 nucleotides agree with TRBD2. Unmatched junction bases numbered 9, after V lost 5 bases and J lost 7 bases. The CDR3 has 15 residues. The germline CDR1 and CDR2 sequences are MDHEN and SYDVKM. In DNA form, the CDR3 reads TGTGCCAGCAGTCCCCGTAGCGGGACGGGCGGGGAGCTGTTTTTT. It codes for CASSPRSGTGGELFF.

There are many counts of this clonotype. The conserved phenylalanine or tryptophan is not found at the CDR3 terminus, so this likely reflects a read error. The V call is TRBV7-9, the J call TRBJ2-5; D is unclear. Trimming took 5 bases from V and 1 from J, leaving 14 bases between them. Germline V gene lookup returns CDR1 SEHNR and CDR2 FQNEAQ (reference sequence). The CDR3 has 15 amino acids. The CDR3 reads CASSPKRRFQETQYS. The CDR3 region has the DNA TGTGCCAGCAGCCCAAAAAGGCGTTTCCAAGAGACCCAGTACTCC.

This clonotype has a count of ten or more. The chain recombines TRBV28 with TRBJ2-6; D possibly uses TRBD1 or TRBD2 (6 bases each). This CDR3 has 14 residues. V lost 7 bases, J lost 17 bases, and 24 bases lay in between. In germline, CDR1 is MDHEN, CDR2 SYDVKM. CDR3 residues: CASTPNPGAPAMTF. CDR3 nucleotides: TGTGCCAGCACCCCTAATCCGGGGGCACCAGCCATGACTTTC.

This clonotype was seen at least ten times. The J gene is TRBJ2-2, the V gene TRBV6-2 or TRBV6-3, with D perhaps given as TRBD1 or TRBD2 (5 bases each). Trimming left V 7 bases short and J 1 base short, with 10 bases between. Germline CDR1 reads MNHEY; CDR2 reads SVGEGT. The CDR3 covers 14 residues. CDR3 loop: CASIGTMNTGELFF. The CDR3 coding sequence is TGTGCCAGCATTGGGACCATGAACACCGGGGAGCTGTTTTTT.

This clonotype was recorded many times. The chain recombines TRBV10-3 with TRBJ2-5; D is possibly TRBD1 (6 bases). The germline V and J ends were trimmed by 3 bases and 7 bases, with 15 bases remaining between them. This CDR3 region has 14 residues. In germline, CDR1 is ENHRY, CDR2 SYGVKD. The CDR3 bases are TGTGCCATCAGTGATAATACAGGGTCAGGGACCCAGTACTTC. Protein sequence: CAISDNTGSGTQYF.

There are many counts of this clonotype. This chain links TRBV4-1 with TRBJ2-5; TRBD1 aligns across 7 bases. The CDR3 extends over 15 amino acids. CDR1 MGHRA and CDR2 YSYEKL come from the germline V gene. V lost 4 bases, J lost 2 bases, and 7 bases stayed unmatched. CDR3 coding DNA: TGCGCCAGCAGCCGAACAGGGGTAACACAAGAGACCCAGTACTTC. It codes for CASSRTGVTQETQYF.

This clonotype was seen at least ten times. This sequence joins TRBV5-1 and TRBJ2-7; 11 bases match TRBD1. CDR3 length: 16 amino acids. V shed 0 bases, J shed 2 bases, and the junction held 4 bases outside the gene matches. CDR1 SGHRS and CDR2 YFSETQ come from the germline V gene. CDR3 amino acids: CASSLAGTGGTYEQYF. CDR3 sequence (DNA): TGCGCCAGCAGCTTGGCCGGGACAGGGGGAACCTACGAGCAGTACTTC.

This clonotype was seen at least ten times. The V and J genes are TRBV7-2 and TRBJ1-1; 8 nucleotides line up with TRBD1. In germline, CDR1 is SGHTA, CDR2 FQGNSA. The V segment lost 5 bases and the J segment 5 bases; nucleotides outside the gene matches: 4. This CDR3 has 13 amino acids. CDR3 DNA: TGTGCCAGCAGCCCCCGGACAGGGACTGAAGCTTTCTTT. Its translation: CASSPRTGTEAFF.

The chain uses TRBV28 and TRBJ1-2; D is possibly TRBD1 (5 bases). Germline values: CDR1 MDHEN, CDR2 SYDVKM. Deletions cut 2 bases from V and 0 bases from J, with 10 bases between. This CDR3 region has 15 residues. The CDR3 DNA reads as TGTGCCAGCAGTTTACTCCAGGGAACTAACTATGGCTACACCTTC. This codes for CASSLLQGTNYGYTF.

This clonotype was counted ten times or more. The V call is TRBV28, the J call TRBJ1-2; no clear D. The CDR3 is 14 amino acids. Germline values: CDR1 MDHEN, CDR2 SYDVKM. Trimming shortened V by 3 bases and J by 4 bases, and 12 bases separated the two germline ends. The CDR3: CASSFNRRAYGYTF. CDR3 sequence (DNA): TGTGCCAGCAGTTTTAATCGGAGAGCCTATGGCTACACCTTC.

The chain joins TRBV20-1 to TRBJ2-5; either TRBD1 or TRBD2 may supply D (5 bases each). Trimming took off 5 bases at V and 5 bases at J, with 18 bases between the two ends. Germline CDR1 DFQATT, CDR2 SNEGSKA (reference sequence). The CDR3 runs to 14 residues. CDR3 residues: CSASDWGSRETQYF. In DNA form, the CDR3 reads TGCAGTGCTTCCGATTGGGGGAGCCGGGAGACCCAGTACTTC.

This clonotype came up many times. The chain uses TRBV18 and TRBJ1-2; no firm D call. The CDR3 runs to 13 residues. V was clipped by 1 base and J by 3 bases, with 6 bases between them. The V gene's germline CDR1 is KGHSH and CDR2 LQKENI. Written as DNA, the CDR3 is TGTGCCAGCTCACCACGCTCGGACTATGGCTACACCTTC. This sequence encodes CASSPRSDYGYTF.

This clonotype appeared many times. One end of the junction varies from germline; a read error may be responsible. The chain has TRBV20-1 and TRBJ1-6; D gene ambiguous. The germline CDR1 and CDR2 sequences are DFQATT and SNEGSKA (reference sequence). The CDR3 consists of 13 residues. CDR3 in amino acids: CSAEAAYNSPPHF. The CDR3 DNA reads TGCAGTGCTGAGGCAGCTTATAATTCACCCCCCCACTTT.

Many counts were recorded for this clonotype. The chain employs TRBV5-8 and TRBJ1-2; D remains unclear. Per the germline V gene, CDR1 is SGHTS and CDR2 is YDEGEE. Deletions cut 0 bases from V and 7 bases from J, with 16 bases between. The CDR3 has 15 residues. The CDR3 sequence: CASSLEFEDVRGYTF. The CDR3 nucleotides read TGTGCCAGCAGCTTGGAATTTGAGGACGTCCGTGGCTACACCTTC.

The table lists this clonotype with many counts. For the CDR3, the DNA is TGTGCCAGTAGTCCGGATCGAGGCGGCGAGCAGTACTTC. Protein sequence: CASSPDRGGEQYF. The chain recombines TRBV19 with TRBJ2-7; D not certain. Trimming left V 5 bases short and J 6 bases short, with 14 bases between. Germline-derived CDR1 and CDR2 are LNHDA and SQIVND (reference sequence). The CDR3 runs 13 residues.

There are many counts of this clonotype. The chain has TRBV28 and TRBJ2-2, with TRBD1 as a possible D gene (7 bases). Germline-derived CDR1 and CDR2 are MDHEN and SYDVKM. The CDR3 contains 15 residues. Trimming removed 8 bases from V and 4 bases from J, with 17 bases in between. The DNA of the CDR3 is TGTGCCAGCGCCGTGGGCAGGGGGGTCACCGGGGAGCTGTTTTTT. Protein: CASAVGRGVTGELFF.

This clonotype came up many times. The V and J genes are TRBV15 and TRBJ1-5, with 11 bases identical to TRBD1. Trimming took 4 bases from V and 0 from J; bases not matched to a gene: 14. The germline V gene has CDR1 LNHNV and CDR2 YYDKDF (reference sequence). CDR3 length: 20 residues. The CDR3 nucleotides are TGTGCCACCAGCATTGTAATACCGGGACAGGGGGATTATAGCAATCAGCCCCAGCATTTT. Translation gives CATSIVIPGQGDYSNQPQHF.

This clonotype has just a few counts. The rearrangement uses TRBV6-2 or TRBV6-3 and TRBJ1-1, with D uncertain. There are 14 residues in the CDR3. Per the germline V gene, CDR1 is MNHEY and CDR2 is SVGEGT. Trimming left V 2 bases short and J 5 bases short, with 12 bases between. In nucleotides, the CDR3 is TGTGCCAGCAGTTACACCGAGGTTATGACTGAAGCTTTCTTT. The encoded protein is CASSYTEVMTEAFF.

This clonotype has ten or more counts. V is TRBV9 and J is TRBJ2-5; D uncertain. CDR1 and CDR2 (germline): SGDLS, YYNGEE. V gave up 0 bases and J gave up 0 bases, with 0 bases separating them. There are 12 residues in the CDR3. The CDR3 loop reads CASSVDQETQYF. Written as DNA, the CDR3 is TGTGCCAGCAGCGTAGACCAAGAGACCCAGTACTTC.

In this sample, this clonotype turned up a few times. The J gene is TRBJ1-1, the V gene TRBV7-8; D is possibly TRBD1 (5 bases). CDR1 and CDR2 (germline): SGHVS, FQNEAQ. Trimming stripped 1 base from V and 12 bases from J, with 12 bases between. The length of the CDR3 is 12 residues. Here the CDR3 reads CASSLGGVGSFF. The CDR3 DNA is TGTGCCAGCAGCTTAGGAGGGGTCGGTTCTTTCTTT.

This clonotype was detected many times. The chain employs TRBV6-1 and TRBJ2-2; 12 nucleotides line up with TRBD2. The V segment lost 6 bases and the J segment 7 bases; nucleotides outside the gene matches: 9. This CDR3 region has 16 residues. Germline values: CDR1 MNHNS, CDR2 SASEGT. CDR3 bases: TGTGCCAGCAGCCCTTTCCTAGCGGGAGGGGTCGGGGAGCTGTTTTTT. As protein: CASSPFLAGGVGELFF.

This clonotype was picked up many times. The chain joins TRBV5-1 to TRBJ1-1; tentative D call: TRBD1 (6 bases). V lost 2 bases and J lost 3, with 11 bases in between. Germline assignment: CDR1 SGHRS and CDR2 YFSETQ. CDR3 length: 14 residues. The CDR3 DNA reads TGCGCCAGCAGCTTCAGGGGAGTTGACACTGAAGCTTTCTTT. Amino acids: CASSFRGVDTEAFF.

In this sample, this clonotype turned up many times. The V and J genes are TRBV4-1 and TRBJ2-7; weak D call: TRBD2 (6 bases). The germline CDR1 and CDR2 sequences are MGHRA and YSYEKL. Trimming removed 4 bases at V and 5 bases at J, with 21 bases between. The CDR3 is 16 residues long. The CDR3 region has the DNA TGCGCCAGCAGCCCCCGGGGAACGGGAGTGTCCCACGAGCAGTACTTC. This translates into CASSPRGTGVSHEQYF.

This clonotype has only a few counts. The gene calls are TRBV19 and TRBJ2-5, with 7 bases identical to TRBD1. Germline V gene data show CDR1 as LNHDA and CDR2 as SQIVND (reference sequence). The CDR3 sequence is 14 residues long. V lost 4 bases and J lost 4; bases outside the gene matches: 6. CDR3 nucleotide sequence: TGTGCCAGTAGTACCAGGGGGATGGGAGAGACCCAGTACTTC. Its protein is CASSTRGMGETQYF.